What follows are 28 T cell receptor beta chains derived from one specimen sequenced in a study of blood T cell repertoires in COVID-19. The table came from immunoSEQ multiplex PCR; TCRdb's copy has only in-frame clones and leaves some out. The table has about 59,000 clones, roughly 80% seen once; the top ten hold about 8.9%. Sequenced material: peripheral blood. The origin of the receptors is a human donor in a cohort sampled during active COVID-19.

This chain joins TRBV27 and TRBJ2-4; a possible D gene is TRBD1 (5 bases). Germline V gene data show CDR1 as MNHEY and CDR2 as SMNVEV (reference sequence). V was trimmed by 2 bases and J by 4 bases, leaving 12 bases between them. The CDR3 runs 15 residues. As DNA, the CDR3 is TGTGCCAGCAGTTTAGATCAGGGAACGAAAAACATTCAGTACTTC. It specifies CASSLDQGTKNIQYF.

The CDR3 DNA sequence: TGTGCCAGCAGCCAGGTCCGATCGAGCGATGAGCAGTTCTTC. Translating it yields CASSQVRSSDEQFF. The V call is TRBV14, the J call TRBJ2-1; D not resolved. This CDR3 comprises 14 residues. V was clipped by 3 bases and J by 8 bases, with 14 bases between them. Germline V CDR1 and CDR2: SGHDN, FVKESK.

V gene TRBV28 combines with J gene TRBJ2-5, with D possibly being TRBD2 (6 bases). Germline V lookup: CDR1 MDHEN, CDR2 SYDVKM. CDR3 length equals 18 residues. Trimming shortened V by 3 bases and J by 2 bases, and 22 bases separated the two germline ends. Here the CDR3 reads CASSFGLGVGGGQETQYF. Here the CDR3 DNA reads TGTGCCAGCAGTTTTGGTTTGGGAGTGGGAGGAGGGCAAGAGACCCAGTACTTC.

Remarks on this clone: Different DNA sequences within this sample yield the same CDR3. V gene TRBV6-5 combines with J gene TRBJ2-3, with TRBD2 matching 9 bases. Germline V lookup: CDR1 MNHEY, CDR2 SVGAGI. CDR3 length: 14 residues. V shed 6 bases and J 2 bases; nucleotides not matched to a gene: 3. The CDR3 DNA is TGTGCCAGCAGGCGGGAGGGCCTCACAGATACGCAGTATTTT. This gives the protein CASRREGLTDTQYF.

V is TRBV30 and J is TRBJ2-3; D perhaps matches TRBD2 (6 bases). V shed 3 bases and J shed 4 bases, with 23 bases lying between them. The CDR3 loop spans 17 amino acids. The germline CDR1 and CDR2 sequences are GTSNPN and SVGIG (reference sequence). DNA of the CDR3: TGTGCCTGGAGCGCCTCCTCCCGTGGAGGGGCGGCAGATACGCAGTATTTT. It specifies CAWSASSRGGAADTQYF.

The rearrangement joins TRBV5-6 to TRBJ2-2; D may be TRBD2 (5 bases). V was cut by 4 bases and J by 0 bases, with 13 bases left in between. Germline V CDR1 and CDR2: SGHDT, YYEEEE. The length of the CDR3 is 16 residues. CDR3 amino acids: CASSHPRGTNTGELFF. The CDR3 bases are TGTGCCAGCAGCCACCCGAGAGGGACGAACACCGGGGAGCTGTTTTTT.

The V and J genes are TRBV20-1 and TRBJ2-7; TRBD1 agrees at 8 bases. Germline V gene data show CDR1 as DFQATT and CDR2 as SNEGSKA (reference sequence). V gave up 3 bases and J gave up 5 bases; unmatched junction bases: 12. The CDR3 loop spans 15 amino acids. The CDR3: CSASDGTTGDNEQYF. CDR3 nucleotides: TGCAGTGCTAGTGATGGTACGACAGGGGATAACGAGCAGTACTTC.

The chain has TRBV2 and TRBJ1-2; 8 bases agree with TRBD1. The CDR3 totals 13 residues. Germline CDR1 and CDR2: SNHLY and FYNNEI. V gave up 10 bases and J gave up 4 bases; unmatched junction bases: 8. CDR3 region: CATPGTGFYGYTF. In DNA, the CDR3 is TGTGCCACCCCCGGGACAGGTTTCTATGGCTACACCTTC.

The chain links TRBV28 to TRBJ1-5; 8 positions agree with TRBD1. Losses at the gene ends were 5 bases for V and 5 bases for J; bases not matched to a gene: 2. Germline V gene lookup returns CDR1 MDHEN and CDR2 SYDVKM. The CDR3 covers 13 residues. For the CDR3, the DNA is TGTGCCAGCAGTGGGGACAGGTATCAGCCCCAGCATTTT. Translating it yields CASSGDRYQPQHF.

CDR3 residues: CASSYAGTGGRNEQFF. CDR3 sequence (DNA): TGTGCCAGCAGTTACGCCGGGACAGGGGGGCGAAATGAGCAGTTCTTC. The V gene is TRBV6-6, the J gene TRBJ2-1; 11 nucleotides line up with TRBD1. After removal of 2 bases from V and 7 bases from J, the junction contained 7 bases not matched to a gene. CDR3 length equals 16 residues. Germline CDR1 and CDR2: MNHNY and SVGAGI (reference sequence).

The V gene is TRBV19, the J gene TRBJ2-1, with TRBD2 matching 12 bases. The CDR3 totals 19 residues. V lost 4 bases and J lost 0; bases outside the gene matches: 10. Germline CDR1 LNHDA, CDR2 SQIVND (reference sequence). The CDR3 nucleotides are TGTGCCAGTAGTACATCGAGGACTAGCGGGGAAAGCTCCTACAATGAGCAGTTCTTC. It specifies CASSTSRTSGESSYNEQFF.

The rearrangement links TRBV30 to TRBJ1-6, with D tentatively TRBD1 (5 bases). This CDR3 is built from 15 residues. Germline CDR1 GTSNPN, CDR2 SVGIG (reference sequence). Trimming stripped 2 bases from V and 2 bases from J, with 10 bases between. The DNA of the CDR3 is TGTGCCTGGAGTACGCAGGGCACCTATAATTCACCCCTCCACTTT. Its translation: CAWSTQGTYNSPLHF.

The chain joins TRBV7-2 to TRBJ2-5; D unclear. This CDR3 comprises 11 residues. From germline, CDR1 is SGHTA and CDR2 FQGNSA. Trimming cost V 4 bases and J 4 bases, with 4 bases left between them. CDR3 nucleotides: TGTGCCAGCAGCTCCGGAGAGACCCAGTACTTC. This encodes CASSSGETQYF.

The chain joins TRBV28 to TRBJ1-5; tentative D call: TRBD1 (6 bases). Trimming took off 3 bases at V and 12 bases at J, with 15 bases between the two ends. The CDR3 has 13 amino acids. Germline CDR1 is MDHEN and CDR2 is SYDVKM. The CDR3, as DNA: TGTGCCAGCAGTTTTGACACGCCCAGGGGCCAGCATTTT. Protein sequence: CASSFDTPRGQHF. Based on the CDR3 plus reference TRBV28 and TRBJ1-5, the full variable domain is DVKVTQSSRYLVKRTGEKVFLECVQDMDHENMFWYRQDPGLGLRLIYFSYDVKMKEKGDIPEGYSVSREKKERFSLILESASTNQTSMYLCASSFDTPRGQHFGDGTRLSIL.

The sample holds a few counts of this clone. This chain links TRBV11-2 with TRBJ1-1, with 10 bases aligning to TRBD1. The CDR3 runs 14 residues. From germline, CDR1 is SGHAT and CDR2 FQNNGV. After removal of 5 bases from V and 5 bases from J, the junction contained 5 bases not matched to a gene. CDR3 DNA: TGTGCCAGCAGCCTCAGGACAGGGGGAACTGAAGCTTTCTTT. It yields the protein CASSLRTGGTEAFF.

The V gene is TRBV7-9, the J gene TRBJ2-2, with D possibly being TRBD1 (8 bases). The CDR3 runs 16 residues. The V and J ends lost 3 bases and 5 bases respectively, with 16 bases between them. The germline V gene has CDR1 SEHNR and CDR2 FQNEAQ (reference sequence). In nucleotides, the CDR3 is TGTGCCAGCAGCTTCGGACAGGGAGGGGTAACCGGGGAGCTGTTTTTT. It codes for CASSFGQGGVTGELFF. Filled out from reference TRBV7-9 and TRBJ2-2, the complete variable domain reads DTGVSQNPRHKITKRGQNVTFRCDPISEHNRLYWYRQTLGQGPEFLTYFQNEAQLEKSRLLSDRFSAERPKGSFSTLEIQRTEQGDSAMYLCASSFGQGGVTGELFFGEGSRLTVL.

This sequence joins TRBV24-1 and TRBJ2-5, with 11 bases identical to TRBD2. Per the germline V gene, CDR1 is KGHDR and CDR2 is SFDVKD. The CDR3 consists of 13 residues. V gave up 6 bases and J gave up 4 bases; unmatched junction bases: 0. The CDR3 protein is CATSLAGGETQYF. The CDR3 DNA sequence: TGTGCCACCAGTCTAGCGGGAGGAGAGACCCAGTACTTC.

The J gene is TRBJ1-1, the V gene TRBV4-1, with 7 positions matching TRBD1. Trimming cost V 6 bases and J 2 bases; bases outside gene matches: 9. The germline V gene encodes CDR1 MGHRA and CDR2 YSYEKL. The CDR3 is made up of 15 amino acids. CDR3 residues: CASRRMGTANTEAFF. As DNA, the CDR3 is TGCGCCAGCAGGAGGATGGGGACAGCCAACACTGAAGCTTTCTTT.

The CDR3 nucleotides are TGTGCCAGCAGCTTATTGGGGGCGCGGGAGGTGATAGTACGTCCAGCCAAAAACATTCAGTACTTC. Amino acid sequence: CASSLLGAREVIVRPAKNIQYF. The V and J genes are TRBV7-6 and TRBJ2-4; 8 bases align to TRBD2. V trimming: 2 bases; J trimming: 0 bases; junction bases outside the gene matches: 21. Germline values: CDR1 SGHVS, CDR2 FNYEAQ. The CDR3 spans 22 residues. Using reference TRBV7-6 and TRBJ2-4 for the parts outside the CDR3, the full variable domain is GAGVSQSPRYKVTKRGQDVALRCDPISGHVSLYWYRQALGQGPEFLTYFNYEAQQDKSGLPNDRFSAERPEGSISTLTIQRTEQRDSAMYRCASSLLGAREVIVRPAKNIQYFGAGTRLSVL.

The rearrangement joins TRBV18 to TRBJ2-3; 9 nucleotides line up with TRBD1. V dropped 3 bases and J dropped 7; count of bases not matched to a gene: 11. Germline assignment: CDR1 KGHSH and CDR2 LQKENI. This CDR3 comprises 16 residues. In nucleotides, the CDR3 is TGTGCCAGCTCACCTCGTTCACAGGGGGCGCAAAATACGCAGTATTTT. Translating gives CASSPRSQGAQNTQYF.

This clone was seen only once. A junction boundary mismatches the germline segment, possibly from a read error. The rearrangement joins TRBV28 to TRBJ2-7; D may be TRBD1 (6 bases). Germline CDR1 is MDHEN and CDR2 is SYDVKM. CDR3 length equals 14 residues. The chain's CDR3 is CASSLGNPRGLIGF. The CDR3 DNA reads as TGTGCCAGCAGCCTAGGTAACCCAAGGGGGTTAATAGGCTTC.

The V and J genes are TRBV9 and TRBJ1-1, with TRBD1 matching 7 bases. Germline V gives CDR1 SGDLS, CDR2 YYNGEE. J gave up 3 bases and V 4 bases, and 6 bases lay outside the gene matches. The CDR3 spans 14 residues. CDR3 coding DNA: TGTGCCAGCAGCTTATACGACAGGGACACTGAAGCTTTCTTT. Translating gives CASSLYDRDTEAFF.

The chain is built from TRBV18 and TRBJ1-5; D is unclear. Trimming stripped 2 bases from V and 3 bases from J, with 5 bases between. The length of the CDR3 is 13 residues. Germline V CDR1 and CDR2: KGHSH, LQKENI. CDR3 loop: CASSPNNNQPQHF. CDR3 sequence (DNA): TGTGCCAGCTCACCAAATAACAATCAGCCCCAGCATTTT.

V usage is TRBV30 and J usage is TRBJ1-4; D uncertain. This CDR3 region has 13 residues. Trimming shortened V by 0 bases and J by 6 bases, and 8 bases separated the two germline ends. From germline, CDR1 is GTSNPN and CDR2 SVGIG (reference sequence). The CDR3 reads CAWSVRGYEKLFF. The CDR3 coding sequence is TGTGCCTGGAGTGTGAGAGGTTATGAAAAACTGTTTTTT.

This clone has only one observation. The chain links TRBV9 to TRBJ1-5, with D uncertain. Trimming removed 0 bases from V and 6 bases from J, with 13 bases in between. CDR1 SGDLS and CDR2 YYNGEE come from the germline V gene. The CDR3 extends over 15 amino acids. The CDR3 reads CASSVGDEPGQPQHF. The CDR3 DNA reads TGTGCCAGCAGCGTAGGTGACGAACCGGGTCAGCCCCAGCATTTT.

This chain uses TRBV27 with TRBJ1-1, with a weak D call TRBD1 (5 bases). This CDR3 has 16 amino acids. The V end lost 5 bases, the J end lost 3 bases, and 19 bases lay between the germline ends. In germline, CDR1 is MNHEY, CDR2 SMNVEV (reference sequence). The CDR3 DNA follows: TGTGCCAGCAGTCCACCTCAGGGCGGTATGTACACTGAAGCTTTCTTT. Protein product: CASSPPQGGMYTEAFF.

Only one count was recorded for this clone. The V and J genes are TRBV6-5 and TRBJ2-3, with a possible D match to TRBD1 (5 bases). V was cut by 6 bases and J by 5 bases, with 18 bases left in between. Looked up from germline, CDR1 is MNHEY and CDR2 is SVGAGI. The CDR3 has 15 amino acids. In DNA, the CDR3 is TGTGCCAGCAGCACAGGTGAAGTCAGCGTAGATACGCAGTATTTT. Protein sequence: CASSTGEVSVDTQYF.

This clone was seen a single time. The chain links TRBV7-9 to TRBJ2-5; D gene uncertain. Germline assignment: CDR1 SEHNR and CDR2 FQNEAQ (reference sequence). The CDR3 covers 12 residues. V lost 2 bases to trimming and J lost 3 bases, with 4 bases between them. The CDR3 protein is CASSLTEETQYF. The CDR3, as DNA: TGTGCCAGCAGCTTAACAGAAGAGACCCAGTACTTC. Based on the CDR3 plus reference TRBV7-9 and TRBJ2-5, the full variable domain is DTGVSQNPRHKITKRGQNVTFRCDPISEHNRLYWYRQTLGQGPEFLTYFQNEAQLEKSRLLSDRFSAERPKGSFSTLEIQRTEQGDSAMYLCASSLTEETQYFGPGTRLLVL.